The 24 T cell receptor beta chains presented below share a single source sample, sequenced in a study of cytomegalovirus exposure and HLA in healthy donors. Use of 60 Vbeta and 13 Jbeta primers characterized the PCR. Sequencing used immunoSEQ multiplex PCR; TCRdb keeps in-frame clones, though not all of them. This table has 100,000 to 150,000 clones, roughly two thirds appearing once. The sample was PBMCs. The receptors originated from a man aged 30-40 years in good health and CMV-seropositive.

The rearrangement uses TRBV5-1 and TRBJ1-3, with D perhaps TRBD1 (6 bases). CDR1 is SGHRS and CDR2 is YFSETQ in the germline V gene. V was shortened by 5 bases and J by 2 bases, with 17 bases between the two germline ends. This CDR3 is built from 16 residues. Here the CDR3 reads CASRRTTGPTGNTIYF. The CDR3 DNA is TGCGCCAGCAGACGCACGACAGGCCCCACTGGAAACACCATATATTTT. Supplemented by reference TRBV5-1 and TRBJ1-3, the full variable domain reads KAGVTQTPRYLIKTRGQQVTLSCSPISGHRSVSWYQQTPGQGLQFLFEYFSETQRNKGNFPGRFSGRQFSNSRSEMNVSTLELGDSALYLCASRRTTGPTGNTIYFGEGSWLTVV.

As DNA, the CDR3 is TGTGCCAGTATAGCGGGAGGTGGTTTCTACGAGCAGTACTTC. Amino acid sequence: CASIAGGGFYEQYF. The chain combines TRBV2 with TRBJ2-7; 10 nucleotides match TRBD2. V shed 9 bases, J shed 3 bases, and the junction held 8 bases outside the gene matches. This CDR3 contains 14 residues. CDR1 and CDR2 (germline): SNHLY, FYNNEI.

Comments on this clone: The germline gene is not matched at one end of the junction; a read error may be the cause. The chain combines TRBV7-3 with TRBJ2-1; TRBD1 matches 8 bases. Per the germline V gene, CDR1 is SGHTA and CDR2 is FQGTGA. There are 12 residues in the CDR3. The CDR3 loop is CASSVPGQAVLF. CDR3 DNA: TGTGCCAGCAGCGTACCGGGACAGGCTGTCCTCTTC.

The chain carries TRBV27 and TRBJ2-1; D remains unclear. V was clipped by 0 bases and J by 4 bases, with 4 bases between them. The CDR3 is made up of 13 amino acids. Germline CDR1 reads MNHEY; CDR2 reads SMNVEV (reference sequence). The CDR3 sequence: CASSLSEYNEQFF. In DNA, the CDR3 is TGTGCCAGCAGTTTATCAGAGTACAATGAGCAGTTCTTC.

The DNA for the CDR3 is TGTGCCAGCAGCTTGATTGGACAGGGGCTGACTATAGCCAAAAACATTCAGTACTTC. Protein: CASSLIGQGLTIAKNIQYF. The rearrangement links TRBV5-8 to TRBJ2-4; 9 bases map to TRBD1. With 1 base clipped from V and 0 bases from J, the junction kept 11 bases outside the gene matches. The CDR3 extends over 19 amino acids. Germline values: CDR1 SGHTS, CDR2 YDEGEE.

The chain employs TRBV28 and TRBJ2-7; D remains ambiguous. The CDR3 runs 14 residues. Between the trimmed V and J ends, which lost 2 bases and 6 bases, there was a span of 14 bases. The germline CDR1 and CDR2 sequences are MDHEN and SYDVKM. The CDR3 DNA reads TGTGCCAGCAGTTTAAGTAGCCTGGCCGGCGAGCAGTACTTC. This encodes CASSLSSLAGEQYF.

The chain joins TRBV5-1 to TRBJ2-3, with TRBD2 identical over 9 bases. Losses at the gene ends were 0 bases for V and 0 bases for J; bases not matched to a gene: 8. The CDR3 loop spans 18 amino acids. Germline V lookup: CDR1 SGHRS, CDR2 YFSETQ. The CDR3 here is CASSLASGRFPSTDTQYF. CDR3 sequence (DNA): TGCGCCAGCAGCTTGGCCAGCGGGAGGTTTCCGAGCACAGATACGCAGTATTTT.

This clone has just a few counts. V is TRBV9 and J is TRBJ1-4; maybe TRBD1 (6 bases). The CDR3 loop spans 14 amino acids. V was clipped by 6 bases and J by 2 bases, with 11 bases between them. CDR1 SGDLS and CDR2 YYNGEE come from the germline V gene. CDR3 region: CASKQGLTNEKLFF. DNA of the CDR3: TGTGCCAGCAAACAGGGTCTCACTAATGAAAAACTGTTTTTT.

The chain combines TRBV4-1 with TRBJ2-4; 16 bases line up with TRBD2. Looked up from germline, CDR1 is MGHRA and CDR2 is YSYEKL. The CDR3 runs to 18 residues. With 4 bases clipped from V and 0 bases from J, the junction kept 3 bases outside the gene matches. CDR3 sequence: CASSPGLAGGIAKNIQYF. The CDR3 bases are TGCGCCAGCAGCCCGGGACTAGCGGGAGGGATAGCCAAAAACATTCAGTACTTC.

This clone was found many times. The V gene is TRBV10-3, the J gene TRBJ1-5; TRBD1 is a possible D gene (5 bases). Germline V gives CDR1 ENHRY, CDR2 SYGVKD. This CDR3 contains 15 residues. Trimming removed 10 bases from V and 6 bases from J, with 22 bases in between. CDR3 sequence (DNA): TGTGCCACGGCCATCGAGCTGTGGGGGGGTCAGCCCCAGCATTTT. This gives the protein CATAIELWGGQPQHF.

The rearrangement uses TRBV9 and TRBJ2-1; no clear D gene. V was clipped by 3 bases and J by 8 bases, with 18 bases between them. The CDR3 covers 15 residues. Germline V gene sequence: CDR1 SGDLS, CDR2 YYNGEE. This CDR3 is CASSAEPNTGHEQFF. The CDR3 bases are TGTGCCAGCAGCGCGGAACCCAACACGGGTCATGAGCAGTTCTTC.

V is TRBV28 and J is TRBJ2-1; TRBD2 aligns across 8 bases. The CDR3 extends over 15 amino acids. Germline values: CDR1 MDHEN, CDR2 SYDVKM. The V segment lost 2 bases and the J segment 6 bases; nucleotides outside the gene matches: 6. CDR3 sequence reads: CASSLVGGRRNEQFF. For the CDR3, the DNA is TGTGCCAGCAGTTTAGTCGGCGGGAGGCGCAATGAGCAGTTCTTC.

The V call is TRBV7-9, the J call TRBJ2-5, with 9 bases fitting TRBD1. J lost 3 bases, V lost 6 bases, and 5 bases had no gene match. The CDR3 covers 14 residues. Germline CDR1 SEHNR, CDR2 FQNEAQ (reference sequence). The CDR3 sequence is CASSNWDREETQYF. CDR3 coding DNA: TGTGCCAGCAGTAATTGGGACAGGGAAGAGACCCAGTACTTC.

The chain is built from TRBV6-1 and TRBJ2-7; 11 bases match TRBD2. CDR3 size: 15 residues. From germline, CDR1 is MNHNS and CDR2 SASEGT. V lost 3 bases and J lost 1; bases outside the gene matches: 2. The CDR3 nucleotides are TGTGCCAGCAGTGAGAGACTAGCGGGGTCCTACGAGCAGTACTTC. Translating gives CASSERLAGSYEQYF.

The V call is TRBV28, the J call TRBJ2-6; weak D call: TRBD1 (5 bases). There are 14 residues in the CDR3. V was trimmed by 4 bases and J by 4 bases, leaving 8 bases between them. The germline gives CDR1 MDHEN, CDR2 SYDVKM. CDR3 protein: CASSSTAGANVLTF. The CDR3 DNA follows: TGTGCCAGCAGTTCGACAGCCGGGGCCAACGTCCTGACTTTC.

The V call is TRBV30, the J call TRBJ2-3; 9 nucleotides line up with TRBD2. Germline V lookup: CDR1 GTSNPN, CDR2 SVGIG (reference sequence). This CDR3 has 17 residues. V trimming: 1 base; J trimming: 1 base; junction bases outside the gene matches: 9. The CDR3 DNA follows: TGTGCCTGGAGTGGCGGTAGCGGGAGAGTGGGCACAGATACGCAGTATTTT. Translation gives CAWSGGSGRVGTDTQYF. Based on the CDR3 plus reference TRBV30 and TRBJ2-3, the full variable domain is SQTIHQWPATLVQPVGSPLSLECTVEGTSNPNLYWYRQAAGRGLQLLFYSVGIGQISSEVPQNLSASRPQDRQFILSSKKLLLSDSGFYLCAWSGGSGRVGTDTQYFGPGTRLTVL.

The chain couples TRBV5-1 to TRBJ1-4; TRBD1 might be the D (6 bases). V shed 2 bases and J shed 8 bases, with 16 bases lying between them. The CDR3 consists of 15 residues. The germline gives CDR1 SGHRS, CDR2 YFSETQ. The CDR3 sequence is CASSLEGVLGEKLFF. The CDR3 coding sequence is TGCGCCAGCAGCTTAGAGGGGGTCCTAGGGGAAAAACTGTTTTTT.

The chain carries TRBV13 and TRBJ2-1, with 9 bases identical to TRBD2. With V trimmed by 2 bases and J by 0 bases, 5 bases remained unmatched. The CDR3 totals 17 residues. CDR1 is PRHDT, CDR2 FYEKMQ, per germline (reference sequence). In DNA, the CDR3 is TGTGCCAGCAGCTTACTTCTAGCGGGGAGCTCCTACAATGAGCAGTTCTTC. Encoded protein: CASSLLLAGSSYNEQFF.

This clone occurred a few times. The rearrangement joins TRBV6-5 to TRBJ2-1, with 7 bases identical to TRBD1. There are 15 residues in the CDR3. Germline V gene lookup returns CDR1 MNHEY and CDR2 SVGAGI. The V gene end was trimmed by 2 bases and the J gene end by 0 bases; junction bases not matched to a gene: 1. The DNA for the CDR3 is TGTGCCAGCAGTTACAGGGACAGCTCCTACAATGAGCAGTTCTTC. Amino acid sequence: CASSYRDSSYNEQFF.

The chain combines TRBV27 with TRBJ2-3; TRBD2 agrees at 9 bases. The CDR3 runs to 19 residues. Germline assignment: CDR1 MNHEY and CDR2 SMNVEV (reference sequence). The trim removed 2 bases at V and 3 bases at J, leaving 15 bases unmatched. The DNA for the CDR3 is TGTGCCAGCAGTTTAGGTGGGAGGAGCGGGAGGAGACTTACAGATACGCAGTATTTT. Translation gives CASSLGGRSGRRLTDTQYF.

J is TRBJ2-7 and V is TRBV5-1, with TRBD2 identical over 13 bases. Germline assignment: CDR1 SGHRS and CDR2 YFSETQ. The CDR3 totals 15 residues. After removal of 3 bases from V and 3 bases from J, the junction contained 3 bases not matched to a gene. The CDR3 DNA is TGCGCCAGCAGCTCCGGGACTAGCGGGGTCTACGAGCAGTACTTC. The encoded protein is CASSSGTSGVYEQYF.

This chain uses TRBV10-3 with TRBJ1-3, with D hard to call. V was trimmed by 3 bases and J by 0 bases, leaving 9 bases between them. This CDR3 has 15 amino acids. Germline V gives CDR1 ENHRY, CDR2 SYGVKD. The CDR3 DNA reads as TGTGCCATCAGTGACGGTCGCGGCTCTGGAAACACCATATATTTT. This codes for CAISDGRGSGNTIYF.

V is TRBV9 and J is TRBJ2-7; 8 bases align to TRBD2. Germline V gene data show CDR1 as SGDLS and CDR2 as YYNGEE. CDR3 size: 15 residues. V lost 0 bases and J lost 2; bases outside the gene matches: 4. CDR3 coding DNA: TGTGCCAGCAGCGTAGGCAATAGCGGGACCTACGAGCAGTACTTC. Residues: CASSVGNSGTYEQYF.

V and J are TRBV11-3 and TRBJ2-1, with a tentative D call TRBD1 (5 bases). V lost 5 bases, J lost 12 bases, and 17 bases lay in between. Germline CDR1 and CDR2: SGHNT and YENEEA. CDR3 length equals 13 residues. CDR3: CASSEQDGAGQFF. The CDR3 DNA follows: TGTGCCAGCAGCGAACAGGACGGCGCCGGGCAGTTCTTC. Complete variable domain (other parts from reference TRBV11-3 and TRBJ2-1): EAGVVQSPRYKIIEKKQPVAFWCNPISGHNTLYWYLQNLGQGPELLIRYENEEAVDDSQLPKDRFSAERLKGVDSTLKIQPAELGDSAVYLCASSEQDGAGQFFGPGTRLTVL.